Each of the 9 T cell receptor beta chains below was sequenced from the same sample in a study of blood T cell repertoires in COVID-19. The repertoire was sequenced with immunoSEQ multiplex PCR; TCRdb's copy has only in-frame clones and lacks some. The sample lists some 160,000 clones; 79% were seen once. Sequenced material: peripheral blood. The receptors shown here come from a man over 45 with active or convalescent COVID-19.

Details on this clone: At one boundary the junction diverges from the germline segment, which might be a read error. The CDR3 loop is CASSIRPKEKLFF. CDR3 DNA: TGTGCCAGTAGTATCCGCCCTAAAGAAAAACTGTTTTTT. This chain joins TRBV19 and TRBJ1-4; D is unresolved. There are 13 residues in the CDR3. Germline CDR1 LNHDA, CDR2 SQIVND (reference sequence).

The chain uses TRBV7-3 and TRBJ2-7; 9 bases fit TRBD1. CDR3 size: 15 residues. Germline V gene sequence: CDR1 SGHTA, CDR2 FQGTGA. The junction had 7 bases not matched to a gene; V was cut back by 5 bases and J by 2 bases. As DNA, the CDR3 is TGTGCCAGCAGCCCATCACGACAGGGGGCCTACGAGCAGTACTTC. Residues: CASSPSRQGAYEQYF.

V and J are TRBV7-3 and TRBJ2-1; TRBD2 matches at 8 bases. The germline V gene has CDR1 SGHTA and CDR2 FQGTGA. The V segment lost 5 bases and the J segment 6 bases; nucleotides outside the gene matches: 3. The CDR3 loop spans 13 amino acids. CDR3 nucleotides: TGTGCCAGCAGCCCTACTAGCGGCAATGAGCAGTTCTTC. This translates into CASSPTSGNEQFF.

The chain employs TRBV5-6 and TRBJ2-7, with D perhaps TRBD1 (7 bases). Germline lookup yields CDR1 SGHDT and CDR2 YYEEEE. The CDR3 is 15 amino acids. Trimming removed 3 bases at V and 12 bases at J, with 25 bases between. The CDR3 DNA follows: TGTGCCAGCAGCTCTACAGGGGCGGGGACTTACGAGGGGTACTTC. Protein sequence: CASSSTGAGTYEGYF.

V gene TRBV14 combines with J gene TRBJ2-7; D may be TRBD1 (5 bases). The germline V gene encodes CDR1 SGHDN and CDR2 FVKESK. The CDR3 has 17 residues. V was clipped by 2 bases and J by 0 bases, with 17 bases between them. DNA of the CDR3: TGTGCCAGCAGCCAAATAAGGGGAAGGGGTTACTCCTACGAGCAGTACTTC. Protein: CASSQIRGRGYSYEQYF. Full variable domain (remainder filled in from reference TRBV14 and TRBJ2-7): EAGVTQFPSHSVIEKGQTVTLRCDPISGHDNLYWYRRVMGKEIKFLLHFVKESKQDESGMPNNRFLAERTGGTYSTLKVQPAELEDSGVYFCASSQIRGRGYSYEQYFGPGTRLTVT.

This clone was detected only a few times. The rearrangement uses TRBV15 and TRBJ1-3, with 10 bases identical to TRBD1. Germline CDR1 is LNHNV and CDR2 is YYDKDF (reference sequence). The CDR3 is made up of 19 amino acids. Trimming at V came to 3 bases and at J to 2 bases, leaving 13 bases not matched to a gene. The CDR3 bases are TGTGCCACCAGCAGGAAGGGCCCCGGGACAGGGGAGGCTGGAAACACCATATATTTT. As protein: CATSRKGPGTGEAGNTIYF. Looking up the rest from reference TRBV15 and TRBJ1-3 gives the full variable domain: DAMVIQNPRYQVTQFGKPVTLSCSQTLNHNVMYWYQQKSSQAPKLLFHYYDKDFNNEADTPDNFQSRRPNTSFCFLDIRSPGLGDTAMYLCATSRKGPGTGEAGNTIYFGEGSWLTVV.

This chain links TRBV19 with TRBJ1-2; 7 nucleotides line up with TRBD1. Germline V gene lookup returns CDR1 LNHDA and CDR2 SQIVND (reference sequence). The V segment lost 3 bases and the J segment 7 bases; nucleotides outside the gene matches: 2. The CDR3 runs to 12 residues. CDR3 coding DNA: TGTGCCAGTAGTATTTGGACAGGTGGCTACACCTTC. Residues: CASSIWTGGYTF.

This clone was observed a handful of times. The chain recombines TRBV28 with TRBJ2-7, with a tentative D call TRBD2 (5 bases). Germline lookup yields CDR1 MDHEN and CDR2 SYDVKM. Trimming took off 3 bases at V and 2 bases at J, with 5 bases between the two ends. CDR3 length: 12 residues. CDR3 sequence: CASSFGTYEQYF. Here the CDR3 DNA reads TGTGCCAGCAGTTTCGGGACCTACGAGCAGTACTTC.

The V and J genes are TRBV11-2 and TRBJ1-5, with 8 bases aligning to TRBD1. Germline-derived CDR1 and CDR2 are SGHAT and FQNNGV. The CDR3 is 16 amino acids. The V segment lost 6 bases and the J segment 5 bases; nucleotides outside the gene matches: 12. CDR3 sequence: CASRLETGEPYQPQHF. Here the CDR3 DNA reads TGTGCCAGCAGGCTTGAGACAGGGGAGCCTTATCAGCCCCAGCATTTT.